The 6 T cell receptor beta chains in this list originate from one sample, sequenced in a study of cytomegalovirus exposure and HLA in healthy donors. The primer mix had 60 Vbeta and 13 Jbeta primers. Sequenced by immunoSEQ multiplex PCR; TCRdb stores in-frame clones only, minus some. This table holds about 160,000 clones, over 65% found once. Sequencing was done on a sample of PBMCs. These receptor sequences come from a man aged 40-49 years in good health and CMV-seropositive.

The V gene is TRBV10-3, the J gene TRBJ2-7; perhaps TRBD1 as D (7 bases). CDR3 size: 14 residues. V was trimmed by 6 bases and J by 4 bases, leaving 16 bases between them. CDR1 is ENHRY and CDR2 is SYGVKD in the germline V gene. The DNA of the CDR3 is TGTGCCATCAGCCCCTCAGGGGGGAGGTACGAGCAGTACTTC. This translates into CAISPSGGRYEQYF.

This clone was seen only once. The chain combines TRBV7-2 with TRBJ2-1; 7 nucleotides align to TRBD2. CDR3 length equals 14 residues. J lost 9 bases, V lost 10 bases, and 15 bases had no gene match. Germline assignment: CDR1 SGHTA and CDR2 FQGNSA. The CDR3 region has the DNA TGTGCCACCTTAGGAAGCGGGGTAAGGGGTGAGCAGTTCTTC. Encoded protein: CATLGSGVRGEQFF. Full variable domain (rest looked up from reference TRBV7-2 and TRBJ2-1): GAGVSQSPSNKVTEKGKDVELRCDPISGHTALYWYRQSLGQGLEFLIYFQGNSAPDKSGLPSDRFSAERTGGSVSTLTIQRTQQEDSAVYLCATLGSGVRGEQFFGPGTRLTVL.

This clone is a singleton in its sample. This chain connects TRBV5-1 to TRBJ2-7, with D maybe TRBD1 (5 bases). The germline CDR1 and CDR2 sequences are SGHRS and YFSETQ. CDR3 length: 13 residues. Trimming cost V 2 bases and J 5 bases, with 11 bases left between them. The CDR3 sequence is CASSLRTLDEQYF. CDR3 coding DNA: TGCGCCAGCAGCTTAAGGACACTCGACGAGCAGTACTTC.

The J gene is TRBJ1-4, the V gene TRBV15; possibly TRBD1 for D (5 bases). The germline V gene has CDR1 LNHNV and CDR2 YYDKDF (reference sequence). The ends were cut back, 4 bases at V and 1 base at J, with 13 bases in the middle. This CDR3 contains 16 residues. The CDR3 DNA reads as TGTGCCACCAGCAAAGATCGACAGCTAACTAATGAAAAACTGTTTTTT. Protein product: CATSKDRQLTNEKLFF.

The V gene is TRBV11-3, the J gene TRBJ2-2; perhaps TRBD2 as D (7 bases). CDR3 length: 15 amino acids. The V end lost 8 bases, the J end lost 1 base, and 14 bases lay between the germline ends. Per the germline V gene, CDR1 is SGHNT and CDR2 is YENEEA. The DNA for the CDR3 is TGTGCCAGCTCCGGGGGCGGGGGGAACACCGGGGAGCTGTTTTTT. Amino acid sequence: CASSGGGGNTGELFF.

V usage is TRBV7-3 and J usage is TRBJ1-1, with TRBD1 as a possible D gene (5 bases). The CDR3 loop spans 13 amino acids. Germline V gene lookup returns CDR1 SGHTA and CDR2 FQGTGA. The V end lost 5 bases, the J end lost 4 bases, and 11 bases lay between the germline ends. Here the CDR3 reads CASSPGGSTEAFF. In nucleotides, the CDR3 is TGTGCCAGCAGCCCCGGGGGATCCACTGAAGCTTTCTTT.